The T cell receptor beta chain described here comes from a study of T cells in Graves' hyperthyroidism and ophthalmopathy. Broader study findings: Most clonotypes that expanded in the thyroid above 0.001 also showed up in blood. Before onset, by a median of approximately 6.2 months, the model predicted ophthalmopathy.

Patients aged 18 to 65 with hyperthyroidism were newly diagnosed, with duration under 2 months. Together with thyroid ultrasound, orbital computed tomography, serum thyroxine and TRAb, clinical symptoms were used for diagnoses. Amplification of TCR beta CDR3 regions used RNA as the template. The study used the HTBI primer set for a first-round RT-PCR of the TCR CDR3. TCRdb used MiXCR to reprocess the multiplex PCR reads, holding one entry per CDR3 protein. The data contain approximately 500,000 distinct CDR3 sequences, about 43% of them seen just once; the ten biggest clones take up approximately 8.4%. A remark on this clonotype: What it binds is not known.

Losses at the gene ends were 4 bases for V and 7 bases for J; bases not matched to a gene: 6. From germline, CDR1 is DFQATT and CDR2 SNEGSKA (reference sequence). This CDR3 spans 14 amino acids. The rearrangement joins TRBV20-1 to TRBJ2-7, with 14 bases matching TRBD2. The TCR sequence derives from a woman in her late teens or twenties with Graves' hyperthyroidism. Sequencing was carried out using peripheral blood or thyroid tissue (not recorded which). The CDR3 bases are TGCAGTGCTAAGGGACTAGCGGGAGACAATGAGCAGTACTTC. Its protein is CSAKGLAGDNEQYF.